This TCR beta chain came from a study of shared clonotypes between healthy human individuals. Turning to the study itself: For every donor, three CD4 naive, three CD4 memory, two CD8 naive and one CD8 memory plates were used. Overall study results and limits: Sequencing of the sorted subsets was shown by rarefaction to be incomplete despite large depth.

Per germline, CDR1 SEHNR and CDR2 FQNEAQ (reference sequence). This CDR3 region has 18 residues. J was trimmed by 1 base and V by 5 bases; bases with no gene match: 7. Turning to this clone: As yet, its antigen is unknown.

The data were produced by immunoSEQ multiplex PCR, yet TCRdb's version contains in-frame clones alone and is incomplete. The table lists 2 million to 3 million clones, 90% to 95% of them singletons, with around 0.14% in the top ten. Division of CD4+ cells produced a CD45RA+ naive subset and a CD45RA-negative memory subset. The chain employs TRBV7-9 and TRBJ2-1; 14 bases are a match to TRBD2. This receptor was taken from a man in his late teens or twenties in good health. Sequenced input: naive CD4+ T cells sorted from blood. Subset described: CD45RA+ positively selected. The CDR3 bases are TGTGCCAGCAGCCATGGACTAGCGGGGGGTAGATCCTACAATGAGCAGTTCTTC. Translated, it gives CASSHGLAGGRSYNEQFF.